These T cell receptor beta chains were read from a single sample in a study of CD8 T cells in Susac syndrome. In TCRdb, the immunoSEQ multiplex PCR reads were re-called with MiXCR into one record per CDR3 protein. Of approximately 160,000 distinct CDR3 sequences in the sample, 92% were seen once. Sequenced: CD4+ T cells from PBMCs. These receptor sequences come from a human donor in good health. Each CDR3 is given with its conserved first and last residue. Fields, in order: D gene, clone size, J gene, V gene, CDR3 DNA, CDR3 protein. The D gene is left open where the match is weak. Only some rows state a clone size, as once, few, many or a class for expanded clones.

d_call: -; clone_size: -; j_call: TRBJ1-3; v_call: TRBV19; cdr3_nt: TGTGCCAGTACGGAGAACGCGGGTAGGGCTGGAAACACCATATATTTT; cdr3_aa: CASTENAGRAGNTIYF
d_call: -; clone_size: -; j_call: TRBJ2-1; v_call: TRBV6-2/TRBV6-3; cdr3_nt: TGTGCCAGCGGGGACAATGAGCAGTTCTTC; cdr3_aa: CASGDNEQFF
d_call: TRBD1; clone_size: once; j_call: TRBJ1-1; v_call: TRBV6-5; cdr3_nt: TGTGCCAGCAGTCCTCGACAGGGATTATCCGCTGAAGCTTTCTTT; cdr3_aa: CASSPRQGLSAEAFF
d_call: TRBD2; clone_size: -; j_call: TRBJ2-5; v_call: TRBV6-5; cdr3_nt: TGTGCCAGCAGTTACGGCCGGGGAGGGGAGACCCAGTACTTC; cdr3_aa: CASSYGRGGETQYF
d_call: -; clone_size: -; j_call: TRBJ1-4; v_call: TRBV7-2; cdr3_nt: TGTGCCAGCAGCTGGGGAAGGCAGCGGGGGAATGAAAAACTGTTTTTT; cdr3_aa: CASSWGRQRGNEKLFF
d_call: -; clone_size: -; j_call: TRBJ1-5; v_call: TRBV12-3/TRBV12-4; cdr3_nt: TGTGCCAGCAGTTTGACGGGGAGACAGCCCCAGCATTTT; cdr3_aa: CASSLTGRQPQHF
d_call: TRBD1; clone_size: -; j_call: TRBJ1-5; v_call: TRBV5-1; cdr3_nt: TGCGCCAGCAGCCCCGGCAGGGGGAGCAATCAGCCCCAGCATTTT; cdr3_aa: CASSPGRGSNQPQHF
d_call: TRBD1; clone_size: -; j_call: TRBJ1-2; v_call: TRBV29-1; cdr3_nt: TGCAGCGTTGTCATCGGGACAGGGGGTGGCTACACCTTC; cdr3_aa: CSVVIGTGGGYTF
d_call: TRBD1; clone_size: -; j_call: TRBJ1-1; v_call: TRBV29-1; cdr3_nt: TGCAGCGTTGAAGATGGAGGGGGCCAAGCTTTCTTT; cdr3_aa: CSVEDGGGQAFF
d_call: TRBD1; clone_size: -; j_call: TRBJ1-6; v_call: TRBV19; cdr3_nt: TGTGCCAGTAGGGGGGACAGTAATAATTCACCCCTCCACTTT; cdr3_aa: CASRGDSNNSPLHF
d_call: -; clone_size: -; j_call: TRBJ2-7; v_call: TRBV3-1; cdr3_nt: TGTGCCAGCAGCCAAGCTGGCCCTCTCTCCTACGAGCAGTACTTC; cdr3_aa: CASSQAGPLSYEQYF
d_call: TRBD2; clone_size: -; j_call: TRBJ2-5; v_call: TRBV12-3/TRBV12-4; cdr3_nt: TGTGCCAGCAGCTCGGGGGGGCCTTTAGGTGAGACCCAGTACTTC; cdr3_aa: CASSSGGPLGETQYF
d_call: -; clone_size: once; j_call: TRBJ2-7; v_call: TRBV24-1; cdr3_nt: TGTGCCACCAGTGACGGTGGGAGCTCCTACGAGCAGTACTTC; cdr3_aa: CATSDGGSSYEQYF
d_call: TRBD1; clone_size: -; j_call: TRBJ1-5; v_call: TRBV29-1; cdr3_nt: TGCAGCGTCGGACAGGGGAGAAATCAGCCCCAGCATTTT; cdr3_aa: CSVGQGRNQPQHF
d_call: -; clone_size: -; j_call: TRBJ1-2; v_call: TRBV25-1; cdr3_nt: TGTGCCAGCAGCCTCGGGACCGCGTATGGCTACACCTTC; cdr3_aa: CASSLGTAYGYTF
d_call: -; clone_size: -; j_call: TRBJ1-2; v_call: TRBV6-5; cdr3_nt: TGTGCCAGCAGTCCACAGGCGAACTATGGCTACACCTTC; cdr3_aa: CASSPQANYGYTF
d_call: -; clone_size: -; j_call: TRBJ2-7; v_call: TRBV20-1; cdr3_nt: TGCAGTGCTAGTGGACCTACCTACGAGCAGTACTTC; cdr3_aa: CSASGPTYEQYF
d_call: -; clone_size: -; j_call: TRBJ1-5; v_call: TRBV5-6; cdr3_nt: TGTGCCAGCAGCTTGTGGGCGGGGATGTGGCCCCAGCATTTT; cdr3_aa: CASSLWAGMWPQHF
d_call: -; clone_size: -; j_call: TRBJ2-7; v_call: TRBV7-2; cdr3_nt: TGTGCCAGCAGCTTAGCGAAAACCATCCCCGGGGAGCAGTACTTC; cdr3_aa: CASSLAKTIPGEQYF
d_call: -; clone_size: -; j_call: TRBJ1-5; v_call: TRBV19; cdr3_nt: TGTGCCAGTAGCCTCCGGACTGCGGATCAGCCCCAGCATTTT; cdr3_aa: CASSLRTADQPQHF
d_call: -; clone_size: -; j_call: TRBJ1-1; v_call: TRBV7-9; cdr3_nt: TGTGCCAGCAGCCAACAGGGTGGGGGGACTGAAGCTTTCTTT; cdr3_aa: CASSQQGGGTEAFF
d_call: TRBD2; clone_size: -; j_call: TRBJ2-6; v_call: TRBV5-1; cdr3_nt: TGCGCCAGCAGCTTGGGCCCAGGACTAGCGGGAGACTCTGGGGCCAACGTCCTGACTTTC; cdr3_aa: CASSLGPGLAGDSGANVLTF
d_call: -; clone_size: few; j_call: TRBJ2-2; v_call: TRBV11-2; cdr3_nt: TGTGCCAGCAGCCTAGACGGGGCGGGGATGACCACCGGGGAGCTGTTTTTT; cdr3_aa: CASSLDGAGMTTGELFF
d_call: -; clone_size: -; j_call: TRBJ1-2; v_call: TRBV5-1; cdr3_nt: TGCGCCAGCAGCTTGGGTCAGGAGACGTTTTATGGCTACACCTTC; cdr3_aa: CASSLGQETFYGYTF
d_call: TRBD1; clone_size: -; j_call: TRBJ2-7; v_call: TRBV5-1; cdr3_nt: TGCGCCAGCAGAGGACAGGGGGTTTCCTACGAGCAGTACTTC; cdr3_aa: CASRGQGVSYEQYF
d_call: TRBD1; clone_size: -; j_call: TRBJ1-2; v_call: TRBV12-3/TRBV12-4; cdr3_nt: TGTGCCAGCAGTCCGGGGACAGGCTATGGCTACACCTTC; cdr3_aa: CASSPGTGYGYTF
d_call: -; clone_size: -; j_call: TRBJ2-7; v_call: TRBV10-3; cdr3_nt: TGTGCCATCAGTGAGTCGCTTTCTGGACAATCCTCCTACGAGCAGTACTTC; cdr3_aa: CAISESLSGQSSYEQYF
d_call: -; clone_size: -; j_call: TRBJ1-3; v_call: TRBV5-6; cdr3_nt: TGTGCCAGCAGCCCTTTAACCGGGACAAGCGGAAGCTCTGCTGGAAACACCATATATTTT; cdr3_aa: CASSPLTGTSGSSAGNTIYF
d_call: -; clone_size: few; j_call: TRBJ2-1; v_call: TRBV6-4; cdr3_nt: TGTGCCAGCAGTATGGATAGTAACTTCGGTATGGATGAGCAGTTTTTC; cdr3_aa: CASSMDSNFGMDEQFF
d_call: TRBD1; clone_size: -; j_call: TRBJ1-1; v_call: TRBV29-1; cdr3_nt: TGCAGCGTTTCTACGGCGACAGGGGGAGCTGAAGCTTTCTTT; cdr3_aa: CSVSTATGGAEAFF
d_call: TRBD1; clone_size: -; j_call: TRBJ1-2; v_call: TRBV11-2; cdr3_nt: TGTGCCAGCAGCCTAGACAGGGGCCATGGCTACACCTTC; cdr3_aa: CASSLDRGHGYTF
d_call: TRBD2; clone_size: -; j_call: TRBJ2-7; v_call: TRBV28; cdr3_nt: TGTGCCAGCACAAGCCCCGGGACTAGCTACGAGCAGTACTTC; cdr3_aa: CASTSPGTSYEQYF
d_call: TRBD1; clone_size: -; j_call: TRBJ2-2; v_call: TRBV3-1; cdr3_nt: TGTGCCAGCAGCCAAGATCGTGGAACAGGGGTGGTCGGGGAGCTGTTTTTT; cdr3_aa: CASSQDRGTGVVGELFF
d_call: -; clone_size: -; j_call: TRBJ1-4; v_call: TRBV30; cdr3_nt: TGTGCCTGGACTCTGGGGGGCCAAGGGGAAAAACTGTTTTTT; cdr3_aa: CAWTLGGQGEKLFF
d_call: TRBD1; clone_size: -; j_call: TRBJ2-5; v_call: TRBV20-1; cdr3_nt: TGCAGTGCTCCCATCGGGACAGGGGGCATGGTTGGCCAAGAGACCCAGTACTTC; cdr3_aa: CSAPIGTGGMVGQETQYF
d_call: TRBD2; clone_size: -; j_call: TRBJ2-1; v_call: TRBV24-1; cdr3_nt: TGTGCCACCAGTGACCCAAAACGGACTAGCGGGAGGAATGAGCAGTTCTTC; cdr3_aa: CATSDPKRTSGRNEQFF
d_call: -; clone_size: -; j_call: TRBJ1-2; v_call: TRBV5-1; cdr3_nt: TGCGCCAGCAGCCCGGAAGGTAATGGCTACACCTTC; cdr3_aa: CASSPEGNGYTF
d_call: TRBD1; clone_size: -; j_call: TRBJ2-7; v_call: TRBV6-5; cdr3_nt: TGTGCCAGCAGGACCGGGACAGGGAGAAGCAACGAGCAGTACTTC; cdr3_aa: CASRTGTGRSNEQYF
d_call: -; clone_size: -; j_call: TRBJ2-7; v_call: TRBV15; cdr3_nt: TGTGCCACCAGCAGAGATCTGCCGGGGCTGAACTACGAGCAGTACTTC; cdr3_aa: CATSRDLPGLNYEQYF
d_call: -; clone_size: few; j_call: TRBJ1-1; v_call: TRBV29-1; cdr3_nt: TGCAGCGTTGAAGACCCAGGAGTGGGGGAGTACACTGAGGCTTTCTTT; cdr3_aa: CSVEDPGVGEYTEAFF
d_call: -; clone_size: -; j_call: TRBJ2-7; v_call: TRBV2; cdr3_nt: TGTGCCAGCAGCGATCAGGGTTTGGGCTACGAGCAGTACTTC; cdr3_aa: CASSDQGLGYEQYF